The rows below give T cell receptor beta chains drawn from one sample of a study of esophageal squamous cell carcinoma under preoperative chemotherapy. Each CDR3 protein is one row after TCRdb ran MiXCR on the PCR reads. This table holds about 30,000 distinct CDR3 sequences, roughly 48% found once. This material was collected from a patient given preoperative chemotherapy. The receptors derive from a human donor with esophageal squamous cell carcinoma. The donor label of this sample is uncertain. Each CDR3 is given with its conserved first and last residue. A D gene is named only where the DNA matches it firmly. Part of the rows lack a size; the others show once, few, many or a class for expanded clones.

v_gene	d_gene	j_gene	len	abundance	CDR3nt	CDR3aa
TRBV7-2	TRBD2	TRBJ2-1	15	hyperexpanded	TGTGCCAGCAGCTTGGTGGCGGGAGCGGACAATGAGCAGTTCTTC	CASSLVAGADNEQFF
TRBV7-2	.	TRBJ2-3	16	.	TGTGCCAGCGGCGCACAGGGGGGGAGTGGCACAGATACGCAGTATTTC	CASGAQGGSGTDTQYF
TRBV7-6	.	TRBJ2-3	15	.	TGTGCCAGCAGCTCAGGAGCCAGGGGCCCAGAGACGCAGTATTTC	CASSSGARGPETQYF
TRBV5-1	.	TRBJ2-3	15	.	TGCGCCAGCAGCTTGGTGCCGACAACAGGGGATACGCAGTATTTT	CASSLVPTTGDTQYF
TRBV7-3	TRBD1	TRBJ2-1	15	few	TGTGCCAGCAGCTTATCCGGACAGGGCTACAATGAGCAGTTCTTC	CASSLSGQGYNEQFF
TRBV7-2	TRBD2	TRBJ2-7	21	.	TGTGCCAGCAGCACCCCCTGGCCAGGGACTAGCGGGAGTCGCCAGGACAATGAGCAGTACTTC	CASSTPWPGTSGSRQDNEQYF
TRBV3-1	.	TRBJ1-2	19	.	TGTGCCAGCAGCCTCGGCACACCGGGACACCTTACTTCTAACTATGGCTACACCTTC	CASSLGTPGHLTSNYGYTF
TRBV12-3/TRBV12-4	.	TRBJ2-5	14	.	TGTGCGGGGACCGCGGGCCGGGCCCAAGAGACCCAGTACTTC	CAGTAGRAQETQYF
TRBV7-2	TRBD2	TRBJ2-5	15	.	TGTTCAAGTGGGGGGGGAAGGGCGGGGTCCAACGTCCAGTACTTC	CSSGGGRAGSNVQYF
TRBV27	.	TRBJ2-6	15	.	TGTGCCAGCAGCCCGACAGTCGGTGGGGCCAACGTCCTGACTTTC	CASSPTVGGANVLTF
TRBV6-5	.	TRBJ2-2	15	many	TGTGCCAGCAGTTACGGCAGGGGTCGCACCGGGGAGCTGTTTTTT	CASSYGRGRTGELFF
TRBV7-2	.	TRBJ2-3	15	few	TGTGCCAGCAGCCAATCCCTGGGGCTGGTAGATACGCAGTATTTT	CASSQSLGLVDTQYF
TRBV7-2	TRBD1	TRBJ2-3	17	.	TGTGCCAGCAGCTCGGACCGGCAGGCAGTGAGCACAGGGGAGCAGTATTTT	CASSSDRQAVSTGEQYF
TRBV7-6	TRBD2	TRBJ2-3	16	.	TGTGCCAGCAGCTTAACGGGGCGGGGGGCCACAAATACTCAGTATTTT	CASSLTGRGATNTQYF
TRBV4-1	.	TRBJ2-1	13	.	TGCGCCAGCAGCCGCGACAGATTGGACGAGCAGTTCTTC	CASSRDRLDEQFF
TRBV11-2	.	TRBJ2-2	14	many	TGTGCCAGCTCTGGACAGCGGCGAGGCGGGGAGCTGTTTTTT	CASSGQRRGGELFF
TRBV15	TRBD2	TRBJ2-5	16	.	TGTGCCACCAGCAGAGATGTAGCGGGTGGGCTCGTGACCCAGTACTTC	CATSRDVAGGLVTQYF
TRBV5-1	.	TRBJ2-1	15	.	TGCGCCAGCAGCCGGGACTCCGGGATATACAATGAGCAGTTCTTC	CASSRDSGIYNEQFF
TRBV11-3	TRBD1	TRBJ1-2	13	few	TGTGCCAGCAGGGCGAGAGGGGGCTCTGGCTACACCTTC	CASRARGGSGYTF
TRBV7-3	.	TRBJ2-2	14	.	TGTGCCAGCAGCCTACTACAGGAAACCGGGGAGCTGTTTTTT	CASSLLQETGELFF
TRBV7-8	.	TRBJ2-1	11	many	TGTGCCAGCAGCCCTCTGGGGACCCAGTTCTTC	CASSPLGTQFF
TRBV18	.	TRBJ2-5	13	few	TGTGCCAGCTCACGACAGCCTGACGAGACCCAGTACTTC	CASSRQPDETQYF
TRBV6-5	.	TRBJ2-1	14	.	TGTGCCAGCAGTTACGTCGGGAACACCGGGGAGCAGTTCTTC	CASSYVGNTGEQFF
TRBV12-3/TRBV12-4	TRBD1	TRBJ2-5	14	few	TGTGCCAGCAGTCCTACAGGGGGCCCAGAGACCCAGTACTTC	CASSPTGGPETQYF
TRBV7-4	.	TRBJ2-2	11	medium-sized	TGTGCAAGGAGCTTGCGGGGGGAGCTGTTTTTT	CARSLRGELFF